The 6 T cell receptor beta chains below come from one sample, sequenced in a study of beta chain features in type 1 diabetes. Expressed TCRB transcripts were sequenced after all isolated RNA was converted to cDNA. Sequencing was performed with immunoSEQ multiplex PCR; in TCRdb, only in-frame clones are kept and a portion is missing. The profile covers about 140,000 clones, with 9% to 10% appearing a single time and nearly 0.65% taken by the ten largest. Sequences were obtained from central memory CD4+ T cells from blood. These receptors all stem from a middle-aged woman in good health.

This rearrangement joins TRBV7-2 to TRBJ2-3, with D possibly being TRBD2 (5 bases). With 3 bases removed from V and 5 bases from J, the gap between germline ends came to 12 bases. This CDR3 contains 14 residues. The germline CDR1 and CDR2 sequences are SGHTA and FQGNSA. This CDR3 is CASSFLGSRDTQYF. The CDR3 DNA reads TGTGCCAGCAGCTTCCTGGGGAGTAGAGATACGCAGTATTTT.

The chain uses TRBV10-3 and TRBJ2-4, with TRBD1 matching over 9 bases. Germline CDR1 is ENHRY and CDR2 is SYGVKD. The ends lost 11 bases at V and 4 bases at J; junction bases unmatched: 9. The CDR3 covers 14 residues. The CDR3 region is CASGTGRGKNIQYF. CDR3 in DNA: TGTGCCTCAGGGACAGGGCGGGGGAAAAACATTCAGTACTTC.

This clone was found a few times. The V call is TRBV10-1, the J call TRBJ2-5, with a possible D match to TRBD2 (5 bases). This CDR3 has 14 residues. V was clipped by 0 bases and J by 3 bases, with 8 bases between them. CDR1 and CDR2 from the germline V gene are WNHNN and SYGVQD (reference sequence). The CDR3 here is CASSESTIKETQYF. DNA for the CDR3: TGCGCCAGCAGTGAGTCGACTATTAAAGAGACCCAGTACTTC.

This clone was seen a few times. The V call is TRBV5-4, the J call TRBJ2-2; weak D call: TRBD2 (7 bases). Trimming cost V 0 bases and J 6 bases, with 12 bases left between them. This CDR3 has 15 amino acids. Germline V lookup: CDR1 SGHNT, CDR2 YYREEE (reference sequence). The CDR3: CASSLGSRGPGELFF. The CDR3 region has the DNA TGTGCCAGCAGCTTGGGGTCGCGGGGGCCCGGGGAGCTGTTTTTT.

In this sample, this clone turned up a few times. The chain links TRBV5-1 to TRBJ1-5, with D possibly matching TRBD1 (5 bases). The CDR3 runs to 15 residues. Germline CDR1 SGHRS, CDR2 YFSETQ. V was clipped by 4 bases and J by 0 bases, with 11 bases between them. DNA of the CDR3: TGCGCCAGCAGCATCGACAGTTATAGCAATCAGCCCCAGCATTTT. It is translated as CASSIDSYSNQPQHF.

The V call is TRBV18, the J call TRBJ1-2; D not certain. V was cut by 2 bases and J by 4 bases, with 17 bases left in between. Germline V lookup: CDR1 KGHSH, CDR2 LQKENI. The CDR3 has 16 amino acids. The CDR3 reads CASSPREGVTTYGYTF. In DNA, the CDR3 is TGTGCCAGCTCACCAAGGGAGGGAGTCACCACCTATGGCTACACCTTC.